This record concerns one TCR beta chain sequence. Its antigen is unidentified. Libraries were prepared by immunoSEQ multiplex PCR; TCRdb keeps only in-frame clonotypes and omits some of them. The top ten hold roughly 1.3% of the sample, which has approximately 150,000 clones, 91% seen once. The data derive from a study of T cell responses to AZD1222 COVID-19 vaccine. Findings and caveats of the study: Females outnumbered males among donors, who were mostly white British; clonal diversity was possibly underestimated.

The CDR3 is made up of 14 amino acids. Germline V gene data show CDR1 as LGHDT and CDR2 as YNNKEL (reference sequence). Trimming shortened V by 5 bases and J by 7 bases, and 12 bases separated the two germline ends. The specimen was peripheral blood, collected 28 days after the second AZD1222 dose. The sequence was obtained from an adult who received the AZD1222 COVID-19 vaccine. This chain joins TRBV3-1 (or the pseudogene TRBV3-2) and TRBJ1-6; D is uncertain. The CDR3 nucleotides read TGTGCCAGCAGCAACGAGTTCGGGAATTCACCCCTCCACTTT. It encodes CASSNEFGNSPLHF.